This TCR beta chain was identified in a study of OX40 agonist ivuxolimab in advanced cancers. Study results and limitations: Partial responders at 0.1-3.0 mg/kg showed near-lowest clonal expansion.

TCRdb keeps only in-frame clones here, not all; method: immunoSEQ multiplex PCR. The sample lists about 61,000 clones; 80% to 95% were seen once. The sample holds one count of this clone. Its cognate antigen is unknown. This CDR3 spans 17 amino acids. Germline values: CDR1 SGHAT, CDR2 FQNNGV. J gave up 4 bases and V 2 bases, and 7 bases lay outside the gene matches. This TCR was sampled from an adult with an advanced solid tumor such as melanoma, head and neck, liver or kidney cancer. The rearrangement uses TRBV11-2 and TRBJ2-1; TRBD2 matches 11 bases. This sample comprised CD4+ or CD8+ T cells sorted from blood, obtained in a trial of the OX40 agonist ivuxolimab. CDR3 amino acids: CASSLSRTSGSYNEQFF. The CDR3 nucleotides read TGTGCCAGCAGCTTATCCCGTACTAGCGGGAGTTACAATGAGCAGTTCTTC.